The entry below describes one TCR beta chain. This PCR relied on a set of 60 Vbeta primers and 13 Jbeta primers. The protocol was immunoSEQ multiplex PCR, while the TCRdb copy is restricted to in-frame clones and leaves out a portion. The table lists around 150,000 clones, about three quarters of them singletons. This sample is drawn from a study of cytomegalovirus exposure and HLA in healthy donors. The sequenced sample was PBMCs. This receptor was obtained from a woman between 50 and 59 years old in good health and CMV-seropositive.

The CDR3 region has the DNA TGCGCCAGCAGTTTGGACAGGGGGCCCACAGATACGCAGTATTTT. Its translation is CASSLDRGPTDTQYF. The rearrangement links TRBV10-2 to TRBJ2-3, with 11 nucleotides matching TRBD1. Germline V CDR1 and CDR2: WSHSY, SAAADI. CDR3 length: 15 amino acids. V shed 5 bases and J 2 bases; nucleotides not matched to a gene: 3.